These 8 T cell receptor beta chains came from one sample sequenced in a study of blood T cell repertoires in COVID-19. Here immunoSEQ multiplex PCR was the method, and the copy in TCRdb shows in-frame clones only, minus some. This sample has approximately 49,000 clones; around 90% occur once, and the top ten carry 3%. Sequencing was carried out using peripheral blood. All receptors come from a man in his forties or fifties with active COVID-19.

This rearrangement joins TRBV14 to TRBJ2-5, with unresolved D. The germline gives CDR1 SGHDN, CDR2 FVKESK. Deletions cut 6 bases from V and 2 bases from J, with 13 bases between. The CDR3 loop spans 14 amino acids. CDR3 bases: TGTGCCAGCAGTCGTTACGGGTGGCAAGAGACCCAGTACTTC. It encodes CASSRYGWQETQYF.

The chain has TRBV3-1 (or the pseudogene TRBV3-2) and TRBJ2-2; 15 bases fit TRBD2. V trimming: 4 bases; J trimming: 7 bases; junction bases outside the gene matches: 19. Germline CDR1 reads LGHDT; CDR2 reads YNNKEL (reference sequence). This CDR3 comprises 21 residues. The CDR3 loop reads CASSPYPNPGLAGGPIGELFF. In DNA, the CDR3 is TGTGCCAGCAGCCCCTACCCGAACCCCGGACTAGCGGGAGGGCCTATCGGGGAGCTGTTTTTT.

The genes are TRBV11-2 and TRBJ1-1; tentatively, D is TRBD1 (5 bases). CDR3 length equals 16 residues. In germline, CDR1 is SGHAT, CDR2 FQNNGV. V was cut by 0 bases and J by 6 bases, with 17 bases left in between. The CDR3 nucleotides read TGTGCCAGCAGCTTAGAAGCGGGCAGGGTTAATGCTGAAGCTTTCTTT. Encoded protein: CASSLEAGRVNAEAFF.

The CDR3 nucleotides are TGTGCCAGCAGTTTAACCAGACAGGGGGCGGCTGGCTACACCTTC. Protein sequence: CASSLTRQGAAGYTF. The chain joins TRBV27 to TRBJ1-2, with TRBD1 matching over 10 bases. CDR3 length: 15 residues. Germline CDR1 is MNHEY and CDR2 is SMNVEV (reference sequence). Trimming removed 2 bases from V and 7 bases from J; junction bases left unmatched: 7.

The V call is TRBV11-2, the J call TRBJ1-2, with D possibly matching TRBD1 (6 bases). The CDR3 loop spans 14 amino acids. Deletions cut 5 bases from V and 1 base from J, with 11 bases between. The germline CDR1 and CDR2 sequences are SGHAT and FQNNGV. The CDR3 is CASSGGGNNYGYTF. As DNA, the CDR3 is TGTGCCAGCAGCGGGGGGGGCAATAACTATGGCTACACCTTC.

This clone was counted only a few times. The chain is built from TRBV6-6 and TRBJ2-7; maybe TRBD1 (6 bases). V was trimmed by 8 bases and J by 0 bases, leaving 17 bases between them. There are 15 residues in the CDR3. Germline V gene lookup returns CDR1 MNHNY and CDR2 SVGAGI (reference sequence). CDR3 amino acids: CASGYRGQPSYEQYV. CDR3 DNA: TGTGCCAGCGGATACCGGGGACAACCCTCCTACGAGCAGTACGTC.

The chain employs TRBV14 and TRBJ2-5; 7 bases map to TRBD1. With V trimmed by 2 bases and J by 7 bases, 7 bases remained unmatched. The CDR3 length is 14 residues. Germline assignment: CDR1 SGHDN and CDR2 FVKESK. In DNA form, the CDR3 reads TGTGCCAGCAGCCAAATCCGGACAGGCGGGACCCAGTACTTC. Translating gives CASSQIRTGGTQYF.

The table lists this clone with a count of one. The gene calls are TRBV30 and TRBJ1-2; no clear D. Trimming removed 1 base from V and 7 bases from J, with 4 bases in between. The CDR3 loop spans 10 amino acids. CDR1 is GTSNPN, CDR2 SVGIG, per germline (reference sequence). CDR3 amino acids: CAWSDGGYTF. The CDR3 DNA reads TGTGCCTGGAGTGACGGTGGCTACACCTTC.